The rows below give T cell receptor beta chains drawn from one sample of a study of T cells in Graves' hyperthyroidism and ophthalmopathy. One entry per CDR3 protein, called by TCRdb with MiXCR from the multiplex PCR reads. The sample includes some 600,000 distinct CDR3 sequences, approximately 15% of them seen just once. Sequenced sample: blood. Receptors originate from a woman aged 25-40 years with Graves' hyperthyroidism that later progressed to Graves' ophthalmopathy. The CDR3 runs from the conserved cysteine through the conserved F or W. The order of the fields is V gene, clone size, J gene, D gene, CDR3 DNA, CDR3 protein. A D gene is named only where the DNA matches it firmly. For some rows the clone size is stated as once, few or many, or as a class when expanded; others skip it.

V gene: TRBV7-8; clone size: many; J gene: TRBJ1-2; D gene: -; CDR3 DNA: TGTGCCAGCAGCTTAGCGACCGATCGCTACACCTTC; CDR3 protein: CASSLATDRYTF
V gene: TRBV11-2; clone size: few; J gene: TRBJ1-1; D gene: -; CDR3 DNA: TGTGCCACACGTCGACAGTCGAACACTGAAGCTTTCTTT; CDR3 protein: CATRRQSNTEAFF
V gene: TRBV27; clone size: many; J gene: TRBJ2-7; D gene: TRBD2; CDR3 DNA: TGTGCCAGCAGTCCTTGGGGCGGGAGGGCTTACGAGCAGTACTTC; CDR3 protein: CASSPWGGRAYEQYF
V gene: TRBV28; clone size: -; J gene: TRBJ2-7; D gene: -; CDR3 DNA: TGTGCCTCCACTGGGGCAGGTCGGATGTACGAGCAGTACTTC; CDR3 protein: CASTGAGRMYEQYF
V gene: TRBV28; clone size: many; J gene: TRBJ1-3; D gene: -; CDR3 DNA: TGTGCCAGCAGTTTTGGGGTATCTTCTGGAAACACCATATATTTT; CDR3 protein: CASSFGVSSGNTIYF
V gene: TRBV29-1; clone size: few; J gene: TRBJ1-1; D gene: -; CDR3 DNA: TGCAGCGCCGAAACCGGGGCCCTTGACGCTTTCTTT; CDR3 protein: CSAETGALDAFF
V gene: TRBV12-3/TRBV12-4; clone size: many; J gene: TRBJ1-4; D gene: -; CDR3 DNA: TGTGCCAGCAGTTTAGTAGGGGCAGGAGGGGAAAAACTGTTTTTT; CDR3 protein: CASSLVGAGGEKLFF
V gene: TRBV6-2/TRBV6-3; clone size: few; J gene: TRBJ2-7; D gene: -; CDR3 DNA: TGTGCCAGCAGTGATCCACCCTACGAGCAGTACTTC; CDR3 protein: CASSDPPYEQYF
V gene: TRBV7-9; clone size: many; J gene: TRBJ2-5; D gene: TRBD1; CDR3 DNA: TGTGCCAGCAGCTTAGGACCGGGACAGATGGAGACCCAGTACTTC; CDR3 protein: CASSLGPGQMETQYF
V gene: TRBV7-9; clone size: few; J gene: TRBJ2-5; D gene: TRBD2; CDR3 DNA: TGTGCCAGCAGCCCTATAGCGGGAGAGACCCAGTACTTC; CDR3 protein: CASSPIAGETQYF
V gene: TRBV7-9; clone size: many; J gene: TRBJ2-4; D gene: -; CDR3 DNA: TGTGCCAGCAGCTTATCCGGACAGGCCAAAAACATTCAGTACTTC; CDR3 protein: CASSLSGQAKNIQYF
V gene: TRBV24-1; clone size: -; J gene: TRBJ2-5; D gene: TRBD1; CDR3 DNA: TGTGCCACCAGTGACTGGGGCTCCCGGGACAGTCCAGAGACCCAGTACTTC; CDR3 protein: CATSDWGSRDSPETQYF
V gene: TRBV6-1; clone size: many; J gene: TRBJ2-1; D gene: -; CDR3 DNA: TGTGCCAGCAGTTACCTACCTCTGGCGGATGCCTACAATGAGCAGTTCTTC; CDR3 protein: CASSYLPLADAYNEQFF
V gene: TRBV7-8; clone size: many; J gene: TRBJ1-1; D gene: -; CDR3 DNA: TGTGCCAGCAGCCTGCACAGGGACGGGGCTGAAGCTTTCTTT; CDR3 protein: CASSLHRDGAEAFF
V gene: TRBV30; clone size: few; J gene: TRBJ1-6; D gene: -; CDR3 DNA: TGTGCCTGGAGTTGGGACTCCTATAATTCACCCCTCCACTTT; CDR3 protein: CAWSWDSYNSPLHF
V gene: TRBV12-5; clone size: many; J gene: TRBJ2-5; D gene: -; CDR3 DNA: TGTGCTAGTGGTTTGAGGGAGGAGACCCAGTACTTC; CDR3 protein: CASGLREETQYF
V gene: TRBV24-1; clone size: many; J gene: TRBJ1-4; D gene: -; CDR3 DNA: TGTGCCACCATGGGGCCTCCCGGCGAAAAACTGTTTTTT; CDR3 protein: CATMGPPGEKLFF
V gene: TRBV27; clone size: -; J gene: TRBJ2-1; D gene: TRBD1; CDR3 DNA: TGTGCCAGCAGTCTCGGGACAGGGGGCCGGAATGAGCAGTTCTTC; CDR3 protein: CASSLGTGGRNEQFF
V gene: TRBV28; clone size: many; J gene: TRBJ1-1; D gene: -; CDR3 DNA: TGTGCCAGCAGTTTCATACAGATGAACACTGAAGCTTTCTTT; CDR3 protein: CASSFIQMNTEAFF
V gene: TRBV12-5; clone size: many; J gene: TRBJ1-2; D gene: -; CDR3 DNA: TGTGCTAGTGGTTTGGTAATAAACAGTTTGGCTTATGGCTACACCTTC; CDR3 protein: CASGLVINSLAYGYTF
V gene: TRBV27; clone size: many; J gene: TRBJ2-7; D gene: TRBD1; CDR3 DNA: TGTGCCAGCAGGAGGGACAGGGTGGGTGAGCAGTACTTC; CDR3 protein: CASRRDRVGEQYF
V gene: TRBV12-5; clone size: -; J gene: TRBJ2-1; D gene: -; CDR3 DNA: TGTGCTAGTGGTTTGCTCGTGGGTGGGGTGTATTACAATGAGCAGTTCTTC; CDR3 protein: CASGLLVGGVYYNEQFF
V gene: TRBV3-1; clone size: many; J gene: TRBJ1-2; D gene: -; CDR3 DNA: TGTGCCAGCAGCCAAGATCCGCGCGGGGTTGTGCATGGCTACACCTTC; CDR3 protein: CASSQDPRGVVHGYTF
V gene: TRBV6-1; clone size: many; J gene: TRBJ2-7; D gene: TRBD1; CDR3 DNA: TGTGCCAGCTTTAGGACAGGGACGTACGAGCAGTACTTC; CDR3 protein: CASFRTGTYEQYF
V gene: TRBV12-3/TRBV12-4; clone size: -; J gene: TRBJ1-2; D gene: -; CDR3 DNA: TGTGCCAGCCCCCAAGGGCAGGGAGCTCACTATGGCTACACCTTC; CDR3 protein: CASPQGQGAHYGYTF
V gene: TRBV24-1; clone size: many; J gene: TRBJ2-7; D gene: -; CDR3 DNA: TGTGCCACCAGTGATCGGGCGGGATCCTACGAGCAGTACTTC; CDR3 protein: CATSDRAGSYEQYF
V gene: TRBV4-1; clone size: -; J gene: TRBJ2-2; D gene: -; CDR3 DNA: TGCACCAGCAGCCAAAGGGTGCCGGGAGTCCCGAACACCGGGGAGCTGTTTTTT; CDR3 protein: CTSSQRVPGVPNTGELFF
V gene: TRBV3-1; clone size: -; J gene: TRBJ2-1; D gene: TRBD1; CDR3 DNA: TGTGCCAGCAGCCAGGACAGGGGGCCTGAGCAGTTCTTC; CDR3 protein: CASSQDRGPEQFF
V gene: TRBV19; clone size: many; J gene: TRBJ2-7; D gene: TRBD2; CDR3 DNA: TGTGCCAGTAGAAGGACTAGCGGGAGAAGCGAGCAGTACTTC; CDR3 protein: CASRRTSGRSEQYF
V gene: TRBV28; clone size: many; J gene: TRBJ1-4; D gene: -; CDR3 DNA: TGTGCCAGCAGTTCAAATGAAAAACTGTTTTTT; CDR3 protein: CASSSNEKLFF
V gene: TRBV18; clone size: few; J gene: TRBJ2-5; D gene: -; CDR3 DNA: TGTGCCAGCTCACCTGGGGGGTTCAGATATCAAGAGACCCAGTACTTC; CDR3 protein: CASSPGGFRYQETQYF
V gene: TRBV18; clone size: -; J gene: TRBJ2-3; D gene: -; CDR3 DNA: TGTGCCAGCTCACCCGGGACCGAGGGTTCGGGCACAGATACGCAGTATTTT; CDR3 protein: CASSPGTEGSGTDTQYF
V gene: TRBV20-1; clone size: -; J gene: TRBJ1-2; D gene: -; CDR3 DNA: TGCAGTGCTAGACGGGACCGAGGCAGTTATGGCTACACCTTC; CDR3 protein: CSARRDRGSYGYTF
V gene: TRBV18; clone size: many; J gene: TRBJ1-4; D gene: -; CDR3 DNA: TGTGCCAGCTCACTGGAAGTAAATGAAAAACTGTTTTTT; CDR3 protein: CASSLEVNEKLFF
V gene: TRBV12-3/TRBV12-4; clone size: many; J gene: TRBJ2-1; D gene: -; CDR3 DNA: TGTGCCAGCAGTCCGTCCCTGGGGGGGGCAGAGCAGTTCTTC; CDR3 protein: CASSPSLGGAEQFF
V gene: TRBV29-1; clone size: -; J gene: TRBJ2-3; D gene: -; CDR3 DNA: TGCAGCTCTAACGACCCGACAGATACGCAGTATTTT; CDR3 protein: CSSNDPTDTQYF
V gene: TRBV6-1; clone size: -; J gene: TRBJ2-5; D gene: TRBD2; CDR3 DNA: TGTGCCAGCACTAGCGGCATACAAGAGACCCAGTACTTC; CDR3 protein: CASTSGIQETQYF
V gene: TRBV4-1; clone size: few; J gene: TRBJ2-7; D gene: -; CDR3 DNA: TGCGCCAGCAGCCAAGATGGGGTCGGTGGCTACGAGCAGTACTTC; CDR3 protein: CASSQDGVGGYEQYF
V gene: TRBV10-3; clone size: -; J gene: TRBJ2-6; D gene: TRBD1; CDR3 DNA: TGTGCCATACTAAACCCTCCGGGACAGGGGTCTGGGGCCAACGTCCTGACTTTC; CDR3 protein: CAILNPPGQGSGANVLTF
V gene: TRBV25-1; clone size: few; J gene: TRBJ2-5; D gene: TRBD1; CDR3 DNA: TGTGCCAGCCCACCCCCTGGAGACAGGGGGAGCCAAGGGACCCAGTACTTC; CDR3 protein: CASPPPGDRGSQGTQYF
V gene: TRBV12-3/TRBV12-4; clone size: many; J gene: TRBJ2-1; D gene: -; CDR3 DNA: TGTGCCAGCAGCCCCGGGGGGCAGTGGCAGTTCTTC; CDR3 protein: CASSPGGQWQFF
V gene: TRBV28; clone size: once; J gene: TRBJ1-1; D gene: -; CDR3 DNA: TGTGCCAGCAGTTCTACCGGGACGCCTGAGAACACTGAAGCTTTCTTT; CDR3 protein: CASSSTGTPENTEAFF
V gene: TRBV7-2; clone size: -; J gene: TRBJ2-1; D gene: -; CDR3 DNA: TGTGCCAGCAGCGCTTTAGGGATCAATGAGCAGTTCTTC; CDR3 protein: CASSALGINEQFF
V gene: TRBV10-3; clone size: many; J gene: TRBJ1-2; D gene: TRBD1; CDR3 DNA: TGTGCCATCAGTCTTAAACCGGGACAGGGGTCGGATGGCTACACCTTC; CDR3 protein: CAISLKPGQGSDGYTF
V gene: TRBV30; clone size: many; J gene: TRBJ1-2; D gene: -; CDR3 DNA: TGTGCCTGGAGTGGACAGGCCGGCTATGGCTACACCTTC; CDR3 protein: CAWSGQAGYGYTF
V gene: TRBV6-2/TRBV6-3; clone size: -; J gene: TRBJ2-2; D gene: -; CDR3 DNA: TGTGCCAGCAGGAAGGGGAACGGCGGGGAGCTGTTTTTT; CDR3 protein: CASRKGNGGELFF
V gene: TRBV19; clone size: -; J gene: TRBJ2-3; D gene: TRBD1; CDR3 DNA: TGTGCCAGTAGTACGGGACAGGTCACAGATACGCAGTATTTT; CDR3 protein: CASSTGQVTDTQYF
V gene: TRBV6-1; clone size: -; J gene: TRBJ1-1; D gene: -; CDR3 DNA: TGTGCCAGCAGTGAGCACTATCTAGAAGCTTTCTTT; CDR3 protein: CASSEHYLEAFF
V gene: TRBV5-1; clone size: few; J gene: TRBJ2-5; D gene: -; CDR3 DNA: TGCGCCAGCAGCTTGGTGTCAGGGTACCAAGAGACCCAGTACTTC; CDR3 protein: CASSLVSGYQETQYF